Included here is one T cell receptor (beta chain) sequence, with context. Antigen unknown. The data are from a study of T cell responses to AZD1222 COVID-19 vaccine. The CDR3 totals 13 residues. The germline V and J ends were trimmed by 1 base and 2 bases, with 5 bases remaining between them. From germline, CDR1 is LGHNT and CDR2 FRNRAP. Method: immunoSEQ multiplex PCR; TCRdb's copy keeps in-frame clones and lacks some. The sample lists 100,000 to 140,000 clones; 89% were seen once. Study-wide points: An increase in Spike-specific TCR breadth and depth was observed after two AZD1222 doses. Most donors were white British, females outnumbered males, and clonal diversity was possibly underestimated. Repertoires were sampled only after the peak T cell response. Vaccine-associated CD4 TCRs spanned spike, dominant at 160-218 and 743-854.

This receptor was taken from an adult in good health. V usage is TRBV12-5 and J usage is TRBJ1-1, with D hard to call. The starting material was peripheral blood, obtained on day 0 of AZD1222 vaccination. The CDR3 DNA sequence: TGTGCTAGTGGTTTGGGGCCCAACACTGAAGCTTTCTTT. Its translation is CASGLGPNTEAFF.